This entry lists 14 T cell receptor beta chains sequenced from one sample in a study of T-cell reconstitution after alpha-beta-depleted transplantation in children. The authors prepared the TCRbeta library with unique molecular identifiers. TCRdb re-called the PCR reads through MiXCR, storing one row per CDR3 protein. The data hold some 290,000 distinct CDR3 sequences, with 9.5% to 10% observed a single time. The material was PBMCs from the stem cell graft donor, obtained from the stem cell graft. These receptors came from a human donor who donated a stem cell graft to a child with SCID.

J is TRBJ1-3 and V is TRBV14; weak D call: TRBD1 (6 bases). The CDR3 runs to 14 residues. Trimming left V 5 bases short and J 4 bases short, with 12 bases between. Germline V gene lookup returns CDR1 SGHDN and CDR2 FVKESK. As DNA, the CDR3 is TGTGCCAGCAGCGGACAGAAATTCGGAAACACCATATATTTT. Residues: CASSGQKFGNTIYF. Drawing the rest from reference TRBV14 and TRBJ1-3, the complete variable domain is EAGVTQFPSHSVIEKGQTVTLRCDPISGHDNLYWYRRVMGKEIKFLLHFVKESKQDESGMPNNRFLAERTGGTYSTLKVQPAELEDSGVYFCASSGQKFGNTIYFGEGSWLTVV.

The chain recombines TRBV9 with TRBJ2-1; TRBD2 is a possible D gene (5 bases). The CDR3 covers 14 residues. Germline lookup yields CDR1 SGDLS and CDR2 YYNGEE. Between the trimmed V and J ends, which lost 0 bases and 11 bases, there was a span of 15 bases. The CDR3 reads CASSVDIEGSKQFF. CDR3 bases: TGTGCCAGCAGCGTAGATATAGAGGGAAGCAAGCAGTTCTTC.

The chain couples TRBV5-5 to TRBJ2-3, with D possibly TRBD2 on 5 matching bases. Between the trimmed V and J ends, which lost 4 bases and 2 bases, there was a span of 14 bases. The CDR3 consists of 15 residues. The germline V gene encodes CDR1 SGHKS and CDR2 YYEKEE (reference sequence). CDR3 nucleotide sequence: TGTGCCAGCAGCGAGACGCGGGTTACCACAGATACGCAGTATTTT. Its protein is CASSETRVTTDTQYF.

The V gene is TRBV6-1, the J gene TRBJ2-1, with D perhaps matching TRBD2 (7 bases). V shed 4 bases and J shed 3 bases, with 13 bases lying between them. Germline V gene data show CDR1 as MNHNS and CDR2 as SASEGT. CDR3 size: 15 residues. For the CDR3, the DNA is TGTGCCAGCAGTGCGGGGGGCCTCCTCTACAATGAGCAGTTCTTC. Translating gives CASSAGGLLYNEQFF.

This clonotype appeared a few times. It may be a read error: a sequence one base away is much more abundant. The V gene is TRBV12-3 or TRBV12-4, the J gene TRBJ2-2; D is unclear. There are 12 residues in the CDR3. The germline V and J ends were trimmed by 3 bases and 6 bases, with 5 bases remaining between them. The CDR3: CASSFLPGELFF. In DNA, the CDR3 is TGTGCCAGCAGTTTTCTCCCCGGGGAGCTGTTTTTT.

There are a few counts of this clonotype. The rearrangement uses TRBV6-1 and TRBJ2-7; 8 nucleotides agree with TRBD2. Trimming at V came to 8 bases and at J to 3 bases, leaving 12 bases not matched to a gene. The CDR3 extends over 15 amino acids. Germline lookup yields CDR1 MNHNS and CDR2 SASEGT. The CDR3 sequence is CASYPTAGANYEQYF. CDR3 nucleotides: TGTGCCAGCTACCCGACAGCGGGGGCCAACTACGAGCAGTACTTC.

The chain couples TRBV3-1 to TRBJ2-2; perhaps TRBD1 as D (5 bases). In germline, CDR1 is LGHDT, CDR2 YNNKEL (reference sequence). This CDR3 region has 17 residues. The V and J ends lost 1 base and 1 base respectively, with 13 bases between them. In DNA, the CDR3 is TGTGCCAGCAGCCAAGGGAACCCAGGGCTGAACACCGGGGAGCTGTTTTTT. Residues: CASSQGNPGLNTGELFF.

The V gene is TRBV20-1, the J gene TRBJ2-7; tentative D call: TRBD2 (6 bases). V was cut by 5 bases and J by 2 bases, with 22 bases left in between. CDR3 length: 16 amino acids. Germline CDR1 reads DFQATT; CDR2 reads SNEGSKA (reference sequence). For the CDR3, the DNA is TGCAGTGCTGCCAGCGGGTGGTTAGATGGAACCTACGAGCAGTACTTC. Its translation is CSAASGWLDGTYEQYF.

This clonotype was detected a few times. CDR3 coding DNA: TGCAGCGTTGAAGGGCGGGGGGGCGGTGAGCAGTTCTTC. It specifies CSVEGRGGGEQFF. This chain links TRBV29-1 with TRBJ2-1, with 9 positions matching TRBD2. From germline, CDR1 is SQVTM and CDR2 ANQGSEA. The CDR3 runs to 13 residues. V was clipped by 1 base and J by 9 bases; unmatched bases: 4.

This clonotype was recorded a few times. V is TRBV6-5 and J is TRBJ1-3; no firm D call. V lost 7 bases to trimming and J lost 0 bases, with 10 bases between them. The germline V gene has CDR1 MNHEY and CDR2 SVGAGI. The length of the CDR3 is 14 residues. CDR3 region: CASMFWASGNTIYF. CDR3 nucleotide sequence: TGTGCCAGCATGTTCTGGGCCTCTGGAAACACCATATATTTT.

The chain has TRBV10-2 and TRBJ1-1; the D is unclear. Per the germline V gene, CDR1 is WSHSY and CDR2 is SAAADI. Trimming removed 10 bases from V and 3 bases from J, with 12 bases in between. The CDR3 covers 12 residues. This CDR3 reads CATHPPDTEAFF. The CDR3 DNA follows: TGCGCCACCCACCCCCCGGACACTGAAGCTTTCTTT.

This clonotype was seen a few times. The chain's CDR3 is CASSPGGVWQPQHF. The CDR3 DNA follows: TGTGCCAGCAGCCCGGGGGGGGTTTGGCAGCCCCAGCATTTT. The chain carries TRBV7-6 and TRBJ1-5, with D tentatively TRBD1 (5 bases). The length of the CDR3 is 14 residues. The germline V gene has CDR1 SGHVS and CDR2 FNYEAQ. V was clipped by 5 bases and J by 7 bases, with 15 bases between them.

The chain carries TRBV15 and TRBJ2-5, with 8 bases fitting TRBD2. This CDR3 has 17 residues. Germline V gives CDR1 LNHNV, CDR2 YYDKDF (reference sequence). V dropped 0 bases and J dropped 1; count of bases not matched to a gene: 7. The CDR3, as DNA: TGTGCCACCAGCAGAGATCCCAGCGGGGGTCTCCAAGAGACCCAGTACTTC. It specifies CATSRDPSGGLQETQYF.

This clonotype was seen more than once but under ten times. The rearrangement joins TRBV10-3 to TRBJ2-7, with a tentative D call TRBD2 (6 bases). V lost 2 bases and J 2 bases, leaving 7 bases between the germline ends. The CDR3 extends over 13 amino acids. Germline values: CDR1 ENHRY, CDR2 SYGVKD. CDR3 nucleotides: TGTGCCATCAGTGAGGGAGGGCCCTACGAGCAGTACTTC. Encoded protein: CAISEGGPYEQYF.